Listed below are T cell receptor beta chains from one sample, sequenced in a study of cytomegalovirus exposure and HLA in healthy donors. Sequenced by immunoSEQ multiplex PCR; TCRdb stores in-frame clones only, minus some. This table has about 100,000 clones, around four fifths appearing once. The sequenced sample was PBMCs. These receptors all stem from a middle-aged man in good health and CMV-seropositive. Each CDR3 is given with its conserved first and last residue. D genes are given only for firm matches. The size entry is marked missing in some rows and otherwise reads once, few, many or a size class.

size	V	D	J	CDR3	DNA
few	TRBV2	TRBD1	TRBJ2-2	CASRGDRGTGELFF	TGTGCCAGCAGGGGGGACAGGGGAACCGGGGAGCTGTTTTTT
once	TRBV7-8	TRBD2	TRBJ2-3	CASSRRSSGLASTDTQYF	TGTGCCAGCAGCCGGAGATCTAGCGGGCTAGCTAGCACAGATACGCAGTATTTT
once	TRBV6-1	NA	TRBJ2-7	CASSEAPGAGNEQYF	TGTGCCAGCAGTGAAGCGCCGGGCGCCGGGAACGAGCAGTACTTC
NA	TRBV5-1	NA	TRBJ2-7	CASSLGDSSYEQYF	TGCGCCAGCAGTCTAGGGGACTCGTCCTACGAGCAGTACTTC
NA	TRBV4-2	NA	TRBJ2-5	CASSQEVGETQYF	TGTGCCAGCAGCCAAGAGGTCGGGGAGACCCAGTACTTC
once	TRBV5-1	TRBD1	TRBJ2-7	CASSGGQVGNYEQYF	TGCGCCAGCAGCGGGGGACAGGTAGGAAATTACGAGCAGTACTTC
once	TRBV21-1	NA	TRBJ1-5	CASSKKRVRSNQPQHF	TGTGCCAGCAGCAAAAAAAGAGTACGTAGCAATCAGCCCCAGCATTTT
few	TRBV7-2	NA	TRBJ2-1	CASSLKYRGEGYNEQFF	TGTGCCAGCAGCTTGAAGTACAGGGGGGAGGGATACAATGAGCAGTTCTTC
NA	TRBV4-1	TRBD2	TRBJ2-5	CASSQGSGRAEETQYF	TGCGCCAGCAGCCAAGGTAGCGGGAGGGCCGAAGAGACCCAGTACTTC
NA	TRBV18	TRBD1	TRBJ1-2	CASSGGTATNYGYTF	TGTGCCAGCTCCGGCGGGACAGCTACTAACTATGGCTACACCTTC
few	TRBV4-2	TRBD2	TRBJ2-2	CASSPRSSGTGELFF	TGTGCCAGCAGCCCTCGTTCTAGCGGCACCGGGGAGCTGTTTTTT
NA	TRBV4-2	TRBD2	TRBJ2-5	CASSQDSGGVGQTQYF	TGTGCCAGCAGCCAAGACAGCGGGGGGGTTGGCCAGACCCAGTACTTC